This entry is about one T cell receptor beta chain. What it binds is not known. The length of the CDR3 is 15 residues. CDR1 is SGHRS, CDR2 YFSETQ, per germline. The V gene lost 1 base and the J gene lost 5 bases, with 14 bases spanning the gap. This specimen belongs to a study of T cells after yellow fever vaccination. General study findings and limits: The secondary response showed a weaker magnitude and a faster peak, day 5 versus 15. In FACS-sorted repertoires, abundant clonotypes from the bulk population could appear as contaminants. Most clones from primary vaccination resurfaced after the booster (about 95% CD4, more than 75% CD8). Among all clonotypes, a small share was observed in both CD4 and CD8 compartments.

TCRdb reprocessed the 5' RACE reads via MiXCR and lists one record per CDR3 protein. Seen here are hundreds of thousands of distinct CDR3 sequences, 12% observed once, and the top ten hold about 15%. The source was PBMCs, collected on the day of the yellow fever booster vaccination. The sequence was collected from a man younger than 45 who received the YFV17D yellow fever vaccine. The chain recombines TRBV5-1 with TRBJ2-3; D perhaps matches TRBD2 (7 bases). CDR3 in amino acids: CASSLSGTTKDTQYF. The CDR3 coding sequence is TGCGCCAGCAGCTTGAGCGGGACAACGAAAGATACGCAGTATTTT.